These 12 T cell receptor beta chains were sequenced from one sample in a study of cytomegalovirus exposure and HLA in healthy donors. Sequencing used immunoSEQ multiplex PCR; TCRdb keeps in-frame clones, though not all of them. Here the sample spans 140,000 or so clones, about 87% being singletons. The sample taken for sequencing was PBMCs. These receptors came from a woman aged 25 to 39 in good health and CMV-seropositive.

This sequence joins TRBV5-1 and TRBJ2-7, with TRBD2 identical over 12 bases. V lost 4 bases to trimming and J lost 5 bases; unmatched junction nucleotides: 7. Per the germline V gene, CDR1 is SGHRS and CDR2 is YFSETQ. The CDR3 is 15 residues long. Here the CDR3 reads CASSRQGLAGHEQYF. The DNA for the CDR3 is TGCGCCAGCAGCCGACAGGGACTAGCGGGCCACGAGCAGTACTTC.

This clone was counted a single time. The V and J genes are TRBV2 and TRBJ1-1; 9 bases map to TRBD1. Germline trimming cut 4 bases from V and 11 bases from J; bases unmatched to any gene: 17. Germline V gene sequence: CDR1 SNHLY, CDR2 FYNNEI. The CDR3 contains 16 residues. CDR3 coding DNA: TGTGCCAGCAGTGGTCTGAGCACAGGGGGCCCTCCGAGGGCTTTCTTT. The encoded protein is CASSGLSTGGPPRAFF.

This clone was seen a single time. The rearrangement uses TRBV2 and TRBJ2-3, with 11 bases fitting TRBD1. Germline values: CDR1 SNHLY, CDR2 FYNNEI. The CDR3 loop spans 15 amino acids. Trimming at V came to 6 bases and at J to 3 bases, leaving 5 bases not matched to a gene. CDR3 coding DNA: TGTGCCAGCAGCTGGACAGGGGGCTTGACAGATACGCAGTATTTT. Its translation: CASSWTGGLTDTQYF.

This sequence joins TRBV15 and TRBJ2-3; 7 bases line up with TRBD1. This CDR3 comprises 16 residues. Germline V gene lookup returns CDR1 LNHNV and CDR2 YYDKDF (reference sequence). J was trimmed by 2 bases and V by 1 base; bases with no gene match: 6. The CDR3 protein is CATSRVGTDPTDTQYF. CDR3 bases: TGTGCCACCAGCAGAGTCGGGACAGACCCCACAGATACGCAGTATTTT.

CDR3 in amino acids: CASSQDTGATYEQYF. In DNA form, the CDR3 reads TGCGCCAGCAGCCAAGATACAGGGGCGACCTACGAGCAGTACTTC. The chain uses TRBV4-1 and TRBJ2-7; 7 bases align to TRBD1. This CDR3 has 15 amino acids. Losses at the gene ends were 0 bases for V and 2 bases for J; bases not matched to a gene: 4. Germline V CDR1 and CDR2: MGHRA, YSYEKL.

This chain joins TRBV28 and TRBJ1-2; maybe TRBD1 (6 bases). Germline V gene data show CDR1 as MDHEN and CDR2 as SYDVKM. Trimming removed 5 bases at V and 8 bases at J, with 27 bases between. The CDR3 sequence is 17 residues long. CDR3: CASSSYTGGPGVEGYTF. CDR3 sequence (DNA): TGTGCCAGCAGTAGTTATACGGGCGGACCAGGGGTCGAAGGCTACACCTTC.

The chain combines TRBV2 with TRBJ2-4; 8 nucleotides match TRBD2. The V and J ends lost 8 bases and 10 bases, in that order; junction bases with no gene match: 13. This CDR3 is built from 14 residues. From germline, CDR1 is SNHLY and CDR2 FYNNEI. CDR3 nucleotides: TGTGCCAGCGGGCCGGGACTAGTTGAGATTATTCAGTACTTC. This translates into CASGPGLVEIIQYF.

This clone was picked up one time. The chain combines TRBV11-2 with TRBJ2-5, with unresolved D. Germline assignment: CDR1 SGHAT and CDR2 FQNNGV. The V end lost 5 bases, the J end lost 5 bases, and 15 bases lay between the germline ends. The CDR3 contains 14 residues. The CDR3 DNA reads as TGTGCCAGCAGCCGCCTTAGTAAGATCGAGACCCAGTACTTC. Amino acid sequence: CASSRLSKIETQYF.

The genes are TRBV9 and TRBJ2-5; 9 nucleotides match TRBD1. CDR1 is SGDLS and CDR2 is YYNGEE in the germline V gene. The length of the CDR3 is 16 residues. After removal of 0 bases from V and 2 bases from J, the junction contained 5 bases not matched to a gene. The chain's CDR3 is CASSVAIGTGQETQYF. For the CDR3, the DNA is TGTGCCAGCAGCGTAGCAATAGGGACAGGGCAAGAGACCCAGTACTTC.

This rearrangement joins TRBV2 to TRBJ2-3, with TRBD1 as a possible D gene (5 bases). V lost 3 bases and J lost 3, with 7 bases in between. The CDR3 sequence is 13 residues long. Germline values: CDR1 SNHLY, CDR2 FYNNEI. This CDR3 reads CASSDRVTDTQYF. The CDR3 region has the DNA TGTGCCAGCAGTGACAGGGTAACAGATACGCAGTATTTT.

The CDR3 spells CASSPTGQNTDTQYF. For the CDR3, the DNA is TGTGCCAGCAGCCCGACGGGACAGAACACAGATACGCAGTATTTT. The genes are TRBV7-6 and TRBJ2-3, with TRBD1 matching over 7 bases. The CDR3 loop spans 15 amino acids. Germline trimming cut 5 bases from V and 2 bases from J; bases unmatched to any gene: 7. Germline lookup yields CDR1 SGHVS and CDR2 FNYEAQ.

This clone has only one observation. The chain recombines TRBV10-3 with TRBJ1-2; possibly TRBD1 for D (5 bases). The CDR3 is 13 residues long. CDR1 ENHRY and CDR2 SYGVKD come from the germline V gene. Deletions cut 3 bases from V and 7 bases from J, with 12 bases between. CDR3 residues: CAISEGRAGGYTF. The CDR3 DNA is TGTGCCATCAGTGAAGGCAGGGCAGGTGGCTACACCTTC.